Below, one T cell receptor (beta chain) is given with its context. Method: immunoSEQ multiplex PCR; TCRdb's copy keeps in-frame clones and lacks some. The data hold 50,000 or so clones, with about nine tenths observed a single time. The germline CDR1 and CDR2 sequences are MDHEN and SYDVKM. V was shortened by 5 bases and J by 7 bases, with 14 bases between the two germline ends. The length of the CDR3 is 13 residues. The data stem from a study of T cell responses to AZD1222 COVID-19 vaccine. The TCR sequence derives from an adult who received the AZD1222 COVID-19 vaccine. The chain is built from TRBV28 and TRBJ2-5, with D perhaps matching TRBD1 (7 bases). The specimen comprised peripheral blood, sampled 28 days after the second AZD1222 dose. The CDR3 loop is CASSGGTAGTQYF. CDR3 nucleotide sequence: TGTGCCAGCAGTGGCGGGACAGCGGGGACCCAGTACTTC.